The 30 T cell receptor beta chains listed next were all sequenced from one sample in a study of blood T cells in healthy people across ages. PCR was performed a second time for about 6 to 11 cycles using a sample-barcoded 5' primer and a J-beta primer mix. One entry per CDR3 protein results from TCRdb running MiXCR on the 5' RACE reads. Among some 1,800,000 distinct CDR3 sequences listed, roughly two fifths were seen once. Sequences were obtained from blood. The receptor source for this set is a human donor in good health.

A few counts support this clonotype. The chain couples TRBV5-5 to TRBJ1-4; D remains ambiguous. From germline, CDR1 is SGHKS and CDR2 YYEKEE (reference sequence). Trimming shortened V by 3 bases and J by 0 bases, and 18 bases separated the two germline ends. CDR3 length equals 18 residues. The CDR3 protein is CASSYSSDGRATNEKLFF. CDR3 bases: TGTGCCAGCAGCTATAGTAGTGATGGGAGAGCAACTAATGAAAAACTGTTTTTT. Full variable domain (rest looked up from reference TRBV5-5 and TRBJ1-4): DAGVTQSPTHLIKTRGQQVTLRCSPISGHKSVSWYQQVLGQGPQFIFQYYEKEERGRGNFPDRFSARQFPNYSSELNVNALLLGDSALYLCASSYSSDGRATNEKLFFGSGTQLSVL.

This clonotype appeared a few times. This chain joins TRBV4-3 and TRBJ2-3, with 9 bases identical to TRBD2. Germline values: CDR1 LGHNA, CDR2 YSLEER. After removal of 0 bases from V and 5 bases from J, the junction contained 6 bases not matched to a gene. The CDR3 is 16 residues long. The CDR3 here is CASSQDRGGAGDTQYF. Written as DNA, the CDR3 is TGCGCCAGCAGCCAAGATCGCGGGGGGGCAGGAGATACGCAGTATTTT.

This clonotype has a handful of counts. Mismatch with germline at one junction end may stem from a read error. This chain joins TRBV15 and TRBJ2-2; no clear D. Germline V gives CDR1 LNHNV, CDR2 YYDKDF (reference sequence). The CDR3 runs 13 residues. For the CDR3, the DNA is TGTGCCACCTCCACATTGGGCACCGGAGAGCTGTTTTTT. Protein sequence: CATSTLGTGELFF.

The gene calls are TRBV7-9 and TRBJ2-3; 10 bases align to TRBD2. This CDR3 spans 15 amino acids. The V segment lost 5 bases and the J segment 6 bases; nucleotides outside the gene matches: 8. The germline V gene has CDR1 SEHNR and CDR2 FQNEAQ (reference sequence). The CDR3 bases are TGTGCCAGCAGCCAGCGGGGGGGCTTTGAGGATACGCAGTATTTT. It yields the protein CASSQRGGFEDTQYF.

This clonotype occurred a few times. The genes are TRBV9 and TRBJ1-2; 7 bases fit TRBD1. The CDR3 loop spans 14 amino acids. Germline assignment: CDR1 SGDLS and CDR2 YYNGEE. Trimming took 4 bases from V and 4 from J; bases not matched to a gene: 7. CDR3 residues: CASSNRDSLYGYTF. CDR3 nucleotides: TGTGCCAGCAGCAACCGGGACAGTCTCTATGGCTACACCTTC. Full variable domain (outside the CDR3, taken from reference TRBV9 and TRBJ1-2): DSGVTQTPKHLITATGQRVTLRCSPRSGDLSVYWYQQSLDQGLQFLIQYYNGEERAKGNILERFSAQQFPDLHSELNLSSLELGDSALYFCASSNRDSLYGYTFGSGTRLTVV.

This clonotype was observed once. At one end, the junction sequence differs from germline, possibly due to a read error. The chain employs TRBV7-2 and TRBJ2-5; no reliable D call. The DNA end is a closer match to TRBJ2-7, so the J assignment may be wrong. The CDR3 totals 16 residues. Germline lookup yields CDR1 SGHTA and CDR2 FQGNSA. CDR3 region: CASSLAYGPASCEQYF. DNA for the CDR3: TGTGCCAGCAGCTTAGCTTATGGACCAGCTTCCTGCGAGCAGTACTTC.

The chain is built from TRBV13 and TRBJ2-1; 12 positions match TRBD1. The V gene's germline CDR1 is PRHDT and CDR2 FYEKMQ (reference sequence). The CDR3 consists of 15 residues. V gave up 5 bases and J gave up 10 bases; unmatched junction bases: 9. DNA for the CDR3: TGTGCCAGCAGCCCAAGGGGACAGGGGGCTGGGGAGCAGTTCTTC. Its protein is CASSPRGQGAGEQFF.

V and J are TRBV14 and TRBJ2-7, with D tentatively TRBD1 or TRBD2 (5 bases each). This CDR3 comprises 14 residues. CDR1 and CDR2 (germline): SGHDN, FVKESK. Trimming left V 1 base short and J 5 bases short, with 12 bases between. CDR3 coding DNA: TGTGCCAGCAGCCAAGGCCCAGGGAGAAACGAGCAGTACTTC. Its translation: CASSQGPGRNEQYF. The full variable domain, completed using reference TRBV14 and TRBJ2-7, is EAGVTQFPSHSVIEKGQTVTLRCDPISGHDNLYWYRRVMGKEIKFLLHFVKESKQDESGMPNNRFLAERTGGTYSTLKVQPAELEDSGVYFCASSQGPGRNEQYFGPGTRLTVT.

This clonotype showed up just a few times. This chain connects TRBV2 to TRBJ1-2, with TRBD1 matching over 9 bases. The V and J ends lost 6 bases and 7 bases, in that order; junction bases with no gene match: 6. The CDR3 sequence is 13 residues long. CDR1 is SNHLY, CDR2 FYNNEI, per germline. The CDR3 nucleotides read TGTGCCAGCAGCGAGGGACAGGGACCTGGCTACACCTTC. It translates to CASSEGQGPGYTF.

V is TRBV15 and J is TRBJ2-5, with 8 bases fitting TRBD1. Germline V lookup: CDR1 LNHNV, CDR2 YYDKDF (reference sequence). This CDR3 contains 16 residues. The trim removed 0 bases at V and 4 bases at J, leaving 7 bases unmatched. For the CDR3, the DNA is TGTGCCACCAGCAGAGATCTAGGACAGGGCCGAGAGACCCAGTACTTC. It encodes CATSRDLGQGRETQYF.

This clonotype appeared a few times. J is TRBJ2-3 and V is TRBV6-2 or TRBV6-3; a possible D gene is TRBD2 (6 bases). CDR3 length: 15 amino acids. V was shortened by 8 bases and J by 2 bases, with 17 bases between the two germline ends. CDR1 is MNHEY, CDR2 SVGEGT, per germline. The CDR3 loop reads CASGTRGLYTDTQYF. The CDR3, as DNA: TGTGCCAGCGGAACAAGGGGACTTTACACAGATACGCAGTATTTT.

This chain uses TRBV12-5 with TRBJ2-3, with 10 nucleotides matching TRBD1. The ends lost 6 bases at V and 4 bases at J; junction bases unmatched: 7. The CDR3 sequence is 15 residues long. Germline values: CDR1 LGHNT, CDR2 FRNRAP. The CDR3 sequence is CASGLGTGDPDTQYF. The DNA for the CDR3 is TGTGCTAGTGGCCTCGGGACAGGGGACCCAGATACGCAGTATTTT.

The chain carries TRBV7-9 and TRBJ1-2, with TRBD1 matching 7 bases. Germline loops: CDR1 SEHNR, CDR2 FQNEAQ (reference sequence). This CDR3 spans 13 amino acids. J was trimmed by 8 bases and V by 5 bases; bases with no gene match: 8. The CDR3, as DNA: TGTGCCAGCAGCCGGGACAGCTCCTTGGGCTACACCTTC. This translates into CASSRDSSLGYTF. The whole variable domain, remainder taken from reference TRBV7-9 and TRBJ1-2, is DTGVSQNPRHKITKRGQNVTFRCDPISEHNRLYWYRQTLGQGPEFLTYFQNEAQLEKSRLLSDRFSAERPKGSFSTLEIQRTEQGDSAMYLCASSRDSSLGYTFGSGTRLTVV.

This clonotype was observed many times. The rearrangement joins TRBV7-9 to TRBJ2-5; D possibly matches TRBD1 or TRBD2 (6 bases each). The CDR3 runs 15 residues. Germline V lookup: CDR1 SEHNR, CDR2 FQNEAQ (reference sequence). V dropped 5 bases and J dropped 5 bases, with 18 bases sitting between them. CDR3 amino acids: CASSKSMGGSETQYF. In DNA form, the CDR3 reads TGTGCCAGCAGCAAATCCATGGGGGGCAGCGAGACCCAGTACTTC.

The table lists this clonotype with a count of one. The V and J genes are TRBV29-1 and TRBJ2-3; 8 bases fit TRBD2. The ends lost 4 bases at V and 1 base at J; junction bases unmatched: 10. This CDR3 is 16 amino acids long. Germline values: CDR1 SQVTM, CDR2 ANQGSEA. As DNA, the CDR3 is TGCAGCGTTGCCCGGACTAGCAGGTGGCGCACAGATACGCAGTATTTT. This codes for CSVARTSRWRTDTQYF.

This chain connects TRBV28 to TRBJ2-1; 8 bases are shared with TRBD1. The germline V gene encodes CDR1 MDHEN and CDR2 SYDVKM. The CDR3 runs to 15 residues. V gave up 6 bases and J gave up 3 bases; unmatched junction bases: 7. CDR3 protein: CASSPDRGHYNEQFF. For the CDR3, the DNA is TGTGCCAGCAGCCCTGACAGGGGACACTACAATGAGCAGTTCTTC.

The V gene is TRBV28, the J gene TRBJ2-7; possibly TRBD1 for D (5 bases). Germline CDR1 reads MDHEN; CDR2 reads SYDVKM. CDR3 length equals 14 residues. Trimming cost V 7 bases and J 4 bases, with 17 bases left between them. The CDR3 DNA reads as TGTGCCAGCACCCTAGGGGCAGGGCTGTACGAGCAGTACTTC. Translation gives CASTLGAGLYEQYF.

The chain uses TRBV27 and TRBJ1-1; possible D gene TRBD1, 5 bases. CDR1 MNHEY and CDR2 SMNVEV come from the germline V gene (reference sequence). Between the trimmed V and J ends, which lost 9 bases and 2 bases, there was a span of 13 bases. This CDR3 has 13 amino acids. This chain's CDR3 is CASGAARNTEAFF. The DNA for the CDR3 is TGTGCCAGTGGGGCGGCCAGAAACACTGAAGCTTTCTTT.

With regard to this clonotype: This may stem from a read error, because a much larger clone lies one nucleotide away. V gene TRBV20-1 combines with J gene TRBJ2-5; the D is unclear. The closer fit of TRBJ2-1 to the DNA end suggests the J call may be wrong. Germline V CDR1 and CDR2: DFQATT, SNEGSKA (reference sequence). The CDR3 has 13 amino acids. Here the CDR3 reads CSARTASRDEQFF. As DNA, the CDR3 is TGCAGTGCTAGAACTGCATCGAGAGATGAGCAGTTCTTC.

The chain joins TRBV2 to TRBJ2-5; 8 bases agree with TRBD2. After removal of 8 bases from V and 13 bases from J, the junction contained 12 bases not matched to a gene. The length of the CDR3 is 12 residues. In germline, CDR1 is SNHLY, CDR2 FYNNEI. CDR3 sequence: CASFGLAGLSYF. CDR3 DNA: TGTGCCAGCTTCGGACTAGCCGGTCTGTCGTACTTC. The whole variable domain, remainder taken from reference TRBV2 and TRBJ2-5, is EPEVTQTPSHQVTQMGQEVILRCVPISNHLYFYWYRQILGQKVEFLVSFYNNEISEKSEIFDDQFSVERPDGSNFTLKIRSTKLEDSAMYFCASFGLAGLSYFGPGTRLLVL.

The V and J genes are TRBV19 and TRBJ1-5, with no clear D. In germline, CDR1 is LNHDA, CDR2 SQIVND (reference sequence). V was cut by 3 bases and J by 6 bases, with 12 bases left in between. This CDR3 region has 14 residues. The CDR3 loop is CASSMTPRTQPQHF. The CDR3 DNA follows: TGTGCCAGTAGTATGACTCCGAGAACTCAGCCCCAGCATTTT. The whole variable domain, remainder taken from reference TRBV19 and TRBJ1-5, is DGGITQSPKYLFRKEGQNVTLSCEQNLNHDAMYWYRQDPGQGLRLIYYSQIVNDFQKGDIAEGYSVSREKKESFPLTVTSAQKNPTAFYLCASSMTPRTQPQHFGDGTRLSIL.

This clonotype was seen once. The rearrangement links TRBV29-1 to TRBJ2-5; D could derive from TRBD1 or TRBD2 (5 bases each). The germline CDR1 and CDR2 sequences are SQVTM and ANQGSEA. Trimming removed 3 bases at V and 2 bases at J, with 13 bases between. The CDR3 contains 14 residues. CDR3 sequence: CSVDARGLQETQYF. The CDR3 DNA follows: TGCAGCGTTGACGCGAGGGGCCTACAAGAGACCCAGTACTTC.

This clonotype occurred once. The V gene is TRBV11-1, the J gene TRBJ2-3, with a weak D call TRBD1 (6 bases). Trimming took 5 bases from V and 4 from J, leaving 13 bases between them. The germline CDR1 and CDR2 sequences are SGHAT and FQDESV (reference sequence). This CDR3 is 14 amino acids long. This chain's CDR3 is CASSNDRYADTQYF. CDR3 DNA: TGTGCCAGCAGCAACGACAGGTACGCAGATACGCAGTATTTT.

V gene TRBV12-3 or TRBV12-4 combines with J gene TRBJ2-1; 8 bases align to TRBD1. The CDR3 is 14 residues long. V was clipped by 7 bases and J by 6 bases; unmatched bases: 8. Here the CDR3 reads CASTGQGPLNEQFF. CDR3 coding DNA: TGTGCCAGCACCGGACAGGGCCCCCTCAATGAGCAGTTCTTC.

The rearrangement joins TRBV12-3 or TRBV12-4 to TRBJ1-1; D is perhaps TRBD1 (5 bases). The CDR3 loop spans 12 amino acids. V was pared by 6 bases and J by 4 bases, with 9 bases between. The CDR3 here is CASSRTPTEAFF. The CDR3 DNA follows: TGTGCCAGCAGCCGGACACCCACTGAAGCTTTCTTT.

Of note for this clonotype: A much bigger clone sits one base away, suggesting this may be a read error. The J gene is TRBJ1-2, the V gene TRBV7-9, with D tentatively TRBD1 (5 bases). The V gene's germline CDR1 is SEHNR and CDR2 FQNEAQ (reference sequence). CDR3 length: 13 residues. V was shortened by 10 bases and J by 3 bases, with 15 bases between the two germline ends. CDR3 in DNA: TGTGCCAACAGTCTAGTAGGGGACTATGGCTACACCTTC. Translated: CANSLVGDYGYTF.

The chain uses TRBV6-6 and TRBJ1-1, with no clear D. Trimming removed 2 bases at V and 3 bases at J, with 10 bases between. The CDR3 has 14 residues. Looked up from germline, CDR1 is MNHNY and CDR2 is SVGAGI (reference sequence). The CDR3 protein is CASSYRHPDTEAFF. The CDR3 DNA reads as TGTGCCAGCAGTTACAGACATCCCGACACTGAAGCTTTCTTT.

With respect to this clonotype: One end of the junction varies from germline; a read error may be responsible. The V gene is TRBV18, the J gene TRBJ2-7, with D perhaps TRBD1 or TRBD2 (5 bases each). Germline-derived CDR1 and CDR2 are KGHSH and LQKENI. CDR3 size: 15 residues. As DNA, the CDR3 is TGTGCCAGCTCGTCGTCCGGGACCCAAACCTACGAGAAGTACTTC. It is translated as CASSSSGTQTYEKYF.

This clonotype has a handful of counts. This chain joins TRBV19 and TRBJ2-7; 11 positions agree with TRBD2. The CDR3 is 17 amino acids. Germline loops: CDR1 LNHDA, CDR2 SQIVND (reference sequence). Trimming at V came to 5 bases and at J to 0 bases, leaving 9 bases not matched to a gene. The CDR3 sequence: CASSPTTSGGPSYEQYF. In nucleotides, the CDR3 is TGTGCCAGTAGTCCGACAACTAGCGGGGGCCCCTCCTACGAGCAGTACTTC.

This sequence joins TRBV5-6 and TRBJ2-7; D is perhaps TRBD1 (5 bases). The germline V gene has CDR1 SGHDT and CDR2 YYEEEE. V lost 4 bases and J 0 bases, leaving 14 bases between the germline ends. The CDR3 consists of 15 residues. Written as DNA, the CDR3 is TGTGCCAGCAGCGGTAAGGGGATCAGCTCCTACGAGCAGTACTTC. Translated: CASSGKGISSYEQYF.